The 23 T cell receptor beta chains below come from one sample, sequenced in a study of blood T cells in healthy people across ages (dated by TCRdb to between 2014 and 2016). Receptor libraries were prepared by 5' RACE. The instrument given in TCRdb is Illumina HiSeq 2500. A second PCR of roughly 6 to 11 cycles was run with a J-beta primer mix and a sample-barcoded 5' primer. Clones were called with MiXCR by TCRdb after fastp trimmed the public reads at Q25, and only in-frame beta chains were retained. CDR3 protein duplicates are merged, each entry listing the most common genes and DNA. The sample has 600,000 to 850,000 distinct CDR3 sequences on record, roughly 45% of them singletons. The ten top clones hold 20% to 25% of the sample. The sequencing sample was made of blood. The source is a woman aged 60-70 years in good health.

With regard to this clonotype: Its ends do not fully match the called genes, so a read error is possible. This rearrangement joins TRBV5-6 to TRBJ2-3; 8 bases are a match to TRBD1. CDR3 length equals 16 residues. Germline V gene sequence: CDR1 SGHDT, CDR2 YYEEEE. CDR3 loop: CACSFGTGGITDTQYF. In DNA form, the CDR3 reads TGTGCCTGCAGCTTCGGGACAGGTGGTATTACAGATACGCAGTATTTT.

This clonotype was counted between two and nine times. This chain joins TRBV19 and TRBJ2-1; 9 bases match TRBD1. The V segment lost 8 bases and the J segment 5 bases; nucleotides outside the gene matches: 4. This CDR3 contains 13 residues. CDR1 and CDR2 (germline): LNHDA, SQIVND (reference sequence). The CDR3 coding sequence is TGTGCCAGTGTTGGACAGGGGCACAATGAGCAGTTCTTC. It encodes CASVGQGHNEQFF.

The gene calls are TRBV12-3 or TRBV12-4 and TRBJ1-2, with D hard to call. V was trimmed by 2 bases and J by 4 bases, leaving 14 bases between them. CDR3 length equals 15 residues. In DNA, the CDR3 is TGTGCCAGCAGTTTATCGGGTCGGTTTGCCTATGGCTACACCTTC. Translating gives CASSLSGRFAYGYTF.

The rearrangement joins TRBV5-1 to TRBJ2-2; TRBD1 agrees at 8 bases. Trimming at V came to 4 bases and at J to 5 bases, leaving 7 bases not matched to a gene. Germline V lookup: CDR1 SGHRS, CDR2 YFSETQ. This CDR3 comprises 15 residues. This CDR3 reads CASSPGGLGTGELFF. CDR3 nucleotides: TGCGCCAGCAGCCCAGGGGGCCTTGGGACCGGGGAGCTGTTTTTT.

In the case of this clonotype: Mismatch with germline at one junction end may stem from a read error. The chain combines TRBV6-5 with TRBJ2-1; D tentatively reads TRBD1 or TRBD2 (5 bases each). Germline V gene sequence: CDR1 MNHEY, CDR2 SVGAGI. This CDR3 region has 14 residues. CDR3 residues: CTSSPEGPYNEQFF. CDR3 bases: TGTACCAGCAGCCCCGAGGGACCCTACAATGAGCAGTTCTTC.

The chain recombines TRBV6-1 with TRBJ2-7; TRBD2 aligns across 15 bases. Germline-derived CDR1 and CDR2 are MNHNS and SASEGT. The CDR3 is 19 amino acids. Trimming cost V 6 bases and J 1 base; bases outside gene matches: 13. CDR3 in DNA: TGTGCCAGCAGACCTCCCCCCGGGACTAGCGGGGGGTCTTCCTACGAGCAGTACTTC. Translated: CASRPPPGTSGGSSYEQYF.

This clonotype was seen ten or more times. The chain uses TRBV10-3 and TRBJ2-5; maybe TRBD1 (5 bases). The germline CDR1 and CDR2 sequences are ENHRY and SYGVKD. This CDR3 is 13 amino acids long. V dropped 7 bases and J dropped 2 bases, with 11 bases sitting between them. The CDR3 reads CAIKDSTQETQYF. DNA for the CDR3: TGTGCCATCAAAGACAGTACACAAGAGACCCAGTACTTC.

This clonotype came up a few times. This chain connects TRBV6-4 to TRBJ1-2, with D perhaps TRBD1 (5 bases). Between the trimmed V and J ends, which lost 3 bases and 6 bases, there was a span of 11 bases. The CDR3 contains 13 residues. Germline V gene lookup returns CDR1 MRHNA and CDR2 SNTAGT. CDR3 nucleotides: TGTGCCAGCAGTGAAGGGGAAGGAGATGGCTACACCTTC. This encodes CASSEGEGDGYTF.

This clonotype was counted between two and nine times. The chain couples TRBV11-3 to TRBJ1-2; perhaps TRBD1 as D (5 bases). The V gene's germline CDR1 is SGHNT and CDR2 YENEEA. The length of the CDR3 is 13 residues. With 5 bases removed from V and 8 bases from J, the gap between germline ends came to 15 bases. The CDR3 DNA follows: TGTGCCAGCAGCGTATCCCCAGGGAGCGGCTACACCTTC. The encoded protein is CASSVSPGSGYTF.

The chain employs TRBV11-2 and TRBJ2-1, with 10 bases identical to TRBD2. Per the germline V gene, CDR1 is SGHAT and CDR2 is FQNNGV. This CDR3 has 18 residues. Trimming took 6 bases from V and 7 from J; bases not matched to a gene: 18. CDR3 region: CASRKFRPPSGGRNEQFF. The DNA of the CDR3 is TGTGCCAGCAGGAAATTCAGACCCCCTAGCGGGGGTAGGAATGAGCAGTTCTTC.

The rearrangement uses TRBV7-3 and TRBJ1-1, with D uncertain. The CDR3 loop spans 13 amino acids. Germline CDR1 and CDR2: SGHTA and FQGTGA. V lost 2 bases and J lost 3, with 7 bases in between. CDR3 nucleotide sequence: TGTGCCAGCAGCTTAGAGACCCACACTGAAGCTTTCTTT. The encoded protein is CASSLETHTEAFF.

In its sample, this clonotype was seen a few times. This chain joins TRBV25-1 and TRBJ1-4, with D perhaps matching TRBD1 (6 bases). V gave up 4 bases and J gave up 4 bases, with 13 bases separating them. Germline V CDR1 and CDR2: MGHDK, SYGVNS. The CDR3 loop spans 15 amino acids. CDR3 nucleotides: TGTGCCAGCAGTGTAAAGGACAGATTTAATGAAAAACTGTTTTTT. It codes for CASSVKDRFNEKLFF.

The chain joins TRBV11-3 to TRBJ2-5; 12 positions agree with TRBD1. This CDR3 spans 19 amino acids. The J segment lost 2 bases and the V segment lost 4 bases, leaving 14 bases of the junction unmatched. CDR1 is SGHNT and CDR2 is YENEEA in the germline V gene. This chain's CDR3 is CASSSYTGTGGVGQETQYF. The CDR3 DNA reads as TGTGCCAGCAGCTCGTATACCGGGACAGGGGGCGTCGGACAAGAGACCCAGTACTTC.

The chain carries TRBV29-1 and TRBJ2-7; maybe TRBD2 (6 bases). The CDR3 length is 12 residues. Germline V gene lookup returns CDR1 SQVTM and CDR2 ANQGSEA. The CDR3 loop is CSTRDVTYEQYF. The CDR3, as DNA: TGCTCCACGCGGGACGTAACCTACGAGCAGTACTTC.

This clonotype came up a few times. This chain connects TRBV5-6 to TRBJ2-1, with 10 bases identical to TRBD1. The CDR3 is 17 amino acids. The V and J ends lost 3 bases and 8 bases, in that order; junction bases with no gene match: 14. Germline assignment: CDR1 SGHDT and CDR2 YYEEEE. This CDR3 reads CASSYGGGQGGVDEQFF. DNA for the CDR3: TGTGCCAGCAGCTATGGCGGTGGACAGGGGGGGGTGGATGAGCAGTTCTTC. Full variable domain (rest looked up from reference TRBV5-6 and TRBJ2-1): DAGVTQSPTHLIKTRGQQVTLRCSPKSGHDTVSWYQQALGQGPQFIFQYYEEEERQRGNFPDRFSGHQFPNYSSELNVNALLLGDSALYLCASSYGGGQGGVDEQFFGPGTRLTVL.

The chain carries TRBV7-2 and TRBJ2-5; 8 bases match TRBD1. Trimming cost V 1 base and J 3 bases; bases outside gene matches: 7. There are 16 residues in the CDR3. Germline V gene sequence: CDR1 SGHTA, CDR2 FQGNSA. Written as DNA, the CDR3 is TGTGCCAGCAGCTTAGGGTTGGGACAGGTCGAAGAGACCCAGTACTTC. It is translated as CASSLGLGQVEETQYF.

This clonotype was counted ten times or more. The chain employs TRBV5-6 and TRBJ2-5; 9 nucleotides line up with TRBD1. Trimming cost V 5 bases and J 1 base; bases outside gene matches: 6. Per germline, CDR1 SGHDT and CDR2 YYEEEE. This CDR3 has 15 amino acids. The chain's CDR3 is CASSRGTGIQETQYF. CDR3 sequence (DNA): TGTGCCAGCAGTCGAGGGACAGGGATCCAAGAGACCCAGTACTTC.

In its sample, this clonotype was seen a few times. The V call is TRBV5-1, the J call TRBJ1-4; unclear D gene. Germline V gives CDR1 SGHRS, CDR2 YFSETQ. Trimming left V 5 bases short and J 10 bases short, with 21 bases between. There are 15 residues in the CDR3. The CDR3 protein is CASRVNPTLLSKLFF. For the CDR3, the DNA is TGCGCCAGCAGAGTTAACCCCACCCTTCTGTCAAAACTGTTTTTT.

This sequence joins TRBV5-1 and TRBJ1-2; D gene unclear. With 4 bases removed from V and 8 bases from J, the gap between germline ends came to 15 bases. The CDR3 covers 13 residues. The germline V gene has CDR1 SGHRS and CDR2 YFSETQ. As DNA, the CDR3 is TGCGCCAGCAGCCGGCCGGACGGGAGAGGCTACACCTTC. It specifies CASSRPDGRGYTF.

This clonotype was counted once. The chain combines TRBV7-8 with TRBJ1-5, with TRBD1 matching over 8 bases. Per germline, CDR1 SGHVS and CDR2 FQNEAQ. V lost 3 bases to trimming and J lost 3 bases; unmatched junction nucleotides: 10. The CDR3 extends over 17 amino acids. In DNA, the CDR3 is TGTGCCAGCAGCTTTGACCCCCGGGACAGGCCCAATCAGCCCCAGCATTTT. Translated: CASSFDPRDRPNQPQHF.

About this clonotype: A read error may account for a junction end that differs from germline. The rearrangement links TRBV20-1 to TRBJ1-2; perhaps TRBD1 as D (5 bases). This CDR3 spans 15 amino acids. Germline assignment: CDR1 DFQATT and CDR2 SNEGSKA (reference sequence). The CDR3 is CSAREAGGGVGGYTF. The DNA of the CDR3 is TGCAGTGCAAGAGAGGCGGGCGGAGGGGTCGGCGGCTACACCTTC.

V and J are TRBV6-2 or TRBV6-3 and TRBJ2-5; a weak D match, TRBD2 (5 bases). This CDR3 has 13 residues. The V end was cut by 5 bases, the J end by 6 bases, with 13 bases between. Germline V lookup: CDR1 MNHEY, CDR2 SVGEGT. The CDR3 nucleotides read TGTGCCAGCAGTCAATCGGGATTCCAGACCCAGTACTTC. Translating gives CASSQSGFQTQYF.

As concerns this clonotype: This may arise from a read error, as a much more abundant clone is one base away. This chain connects TRBV20-1 to TRBJ2-1; a possible D gene is TRBD2 (6 bases). Germline V gene lookup returns CDR1 DFQATT and CDR2 SNEGSKA (reference sequence). This CDR3 is built from 13 residues. For the CDR3, the DNA is TGCAGTGCTCGGGGGTTATCCTACAATGAGGAGTTCTTC. Protein sequence: CSARGLSYNEEFF.